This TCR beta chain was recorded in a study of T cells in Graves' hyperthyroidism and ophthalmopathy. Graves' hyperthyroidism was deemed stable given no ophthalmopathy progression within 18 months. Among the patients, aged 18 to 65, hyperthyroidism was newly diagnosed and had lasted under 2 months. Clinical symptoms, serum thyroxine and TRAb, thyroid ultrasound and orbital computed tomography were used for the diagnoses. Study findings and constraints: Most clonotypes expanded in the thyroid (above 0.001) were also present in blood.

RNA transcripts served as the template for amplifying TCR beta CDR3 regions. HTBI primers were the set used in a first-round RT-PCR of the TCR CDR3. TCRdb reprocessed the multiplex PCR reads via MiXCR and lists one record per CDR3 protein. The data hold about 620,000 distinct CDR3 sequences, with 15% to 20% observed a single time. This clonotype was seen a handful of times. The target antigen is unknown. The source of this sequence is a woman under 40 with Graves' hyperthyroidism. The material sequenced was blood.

CDR3 DNA: TGTGCCAGCAGCCAATCGACAGGGCGCTCCTACAATGAGCAGTTCTTC. Amino acid sequence: CASSQSTGRSYNEQFF. The V gene is TRBV14, the J gene TRBJ2-1; 7 nucleotides agree with TRBD1. Germline assignment: CDR1 SGHDN and CDR2 FVKESK. The CDR3 has 16 amino acids. J lost 0 bases, V lost 2 bases, and 4 bases had no gene match.